This TCR beta chain derives from a study of CD8 T cells in ankylosing spondylitis. The study's findings and limits: Matched ankylosing spondylitis synovial fluid reportedly contained a significantly enriched population of disease-linked clones. Prior literature has documented some motif variants in synovial fluid and blood from reactive arthritis. Roughly eight highly homologous variants made up a TCR beta motif that seemed to typify ankylosing spondylitis blood.

The germline CDR1 and CDR2 sequences are LGHNA and YNFKEQ. This CDR3 region has 17 residues. With 0 bases clipped from V and 3 bases from J, the junction kept 8 bases outside the gene matches. TCRdb redid the calling of the 5' RACE reads with MiXCR, one entry per CDR3 protein. The table has around 890,000 distinct CDR3 sequences, 12% seen once. This clonotype was recorded a few times. Antigen: not known. The chain links TRBV4-2 to TRBJ1-1; 9 bases align to TRBD1. The clonotype originates from a male donor with ankylosing spondylitis. Source material: blood, either unsorted or a sorted T cell fraction (not recorded which). CDR3 in DNA: TGTGCCAGCAGCCAAGATTGGGACAGGGATTGGGACACTGAAGCTTTCTTT. It specifies CASSQDWDRDWDTEAFF.